This TCR beta chain was recorded in a study of cytomegalovirus exposure and HLA in healthy donors. Overall study context: Earlier sequencing of some 170 million T cells yielded around 100 million unique TCR beta sequences. Clustering assigned 81% of the 350 to 400 genotyped donors to the Caucasian-associated ancestry cluster. General study findings and limits: The authors later found TCR association rates varying by HLA locus, with DRB1 most and HLA-C fewest.

These donors counted as nominally healthy when sampled, but unrecorded immune exposures were likely. From germline, CDR1 is ENHRY and CDR2 SYGVKD. The CDR3 sequence is 13 residues long. V lost 7 bases and J lost 6; bases outside the gene matches: 6. PCR was performed using 60 Vbeta and 13 Jbeta primers. Sequenced by immunoSEQ multiplex PCR; TCRdb stores in-frame clones only, minus some. The data hold some 250,000 clones, with 75% to 85% observed a single time. With respect to this clone: Its antigen is as yet unknown.

The specimen sequenced was PBMCs. The chain combines TRBV10-3 with TRBJ1-5; 7 bases are shared with TRBD1. The origin of this receptor is a woman aged 60 to 75 in good health and CMV-seropositive. The CDR3 loop reads CAIKQGLGQPQHF. CDR3 DNA sequence: TGTGCCATCAAACAGGGGCTAGGTCAGCCCCAGCATTTT.